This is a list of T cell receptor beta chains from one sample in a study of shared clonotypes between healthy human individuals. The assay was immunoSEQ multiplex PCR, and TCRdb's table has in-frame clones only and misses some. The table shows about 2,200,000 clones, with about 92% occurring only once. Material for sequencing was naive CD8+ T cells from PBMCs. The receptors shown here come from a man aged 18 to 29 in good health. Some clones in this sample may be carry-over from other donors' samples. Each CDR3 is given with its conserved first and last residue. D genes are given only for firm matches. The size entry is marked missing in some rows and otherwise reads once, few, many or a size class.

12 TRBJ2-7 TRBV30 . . CAWSVDRHEQYF TGTGCCTGGAGTGTAGATAGGCACGAGCAGTACTTC
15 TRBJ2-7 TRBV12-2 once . CASRTRRLVIYEQYF TGTGCAAGTCGCACCCGCAGACTAGTTATTTACGAGCAGTACTTC
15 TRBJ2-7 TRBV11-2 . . CASSSPDTYSYEQYF TGTGCCAGCAGCTCCCCGGACACCTACTCCTACGAGCAGTACTTC
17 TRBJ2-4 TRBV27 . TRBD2 CASRPRGLAEAKNIQYF TGTGCCAGCAGGCCCCGAGGGCTAGCGGAAGCCAAAAACATTCAGTACTTC
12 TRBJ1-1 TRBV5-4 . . CASSLGRIEAFF TGTGCCAGCAGCCTGGGACGGATTGAAGCTTTCTTT
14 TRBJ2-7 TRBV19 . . CASSIAEDAYEQYF TGTGCCAGTAGTATAGCGGAAGACGCCTACGAGCAGTACTTC
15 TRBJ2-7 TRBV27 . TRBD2 CASSLISGRFDEQYF TGTGCCAGCAGTCTAATTAGCGGGAGGTTCGACGAGCAGTACTTC
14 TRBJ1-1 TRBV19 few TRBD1 CASSHGTGNTEAFF TGTGCCAGTAGTCACGGGACAGGGAACACTGAAGCTTTCTTT
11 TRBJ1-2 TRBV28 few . CASGYTESEIF TGTGCCAGCGGGTACACAGAGTCGGAAATCTTC
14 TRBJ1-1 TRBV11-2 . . CASSLVGDKNEAFF TGTGCCAGCAGCTTAGTGGGGGACAAAAATGAAGCTTTCTTT
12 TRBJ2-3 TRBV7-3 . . CASSFLGDTQYF TGTGCCAGCAGCTTCTTGGGAGATACGCAGTATTTT
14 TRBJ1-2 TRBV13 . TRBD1 CASRLTGAGDGYTF TGTGCCAGCAGACTAACAGGGGCGGGGGATGGCTACACCTTC
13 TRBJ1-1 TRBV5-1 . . CASSLQGNTEAFF TGCGCCAGCAGCTTGCAGGGGAACACTGAAGCTTTCTTT
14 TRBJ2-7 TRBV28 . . CASSLVGSSYEQYF TGTGCCAGCAGTTTGGTTGGGAGCTCCTACGAGCAGTACTTC
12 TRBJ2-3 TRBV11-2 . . CASSSDSDTQYF TGTGCCAGCAGCTCGGACTCCGATACGCAGTATTTT
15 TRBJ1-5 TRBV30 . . CAWSTTDDSNQPQHF TGTGCCTGGAGCACAACAGATGATAGCAATCAGCCCCAGCATTTT
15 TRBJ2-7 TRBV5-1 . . CASSLEGKPSYEQYF TGCGCCAGCAGCTTGGAGGGGAAGCCCTCCTACGAGCAGTACTTC
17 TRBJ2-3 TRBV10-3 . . CANRQGPGGGSTDTQYF TGTGCCAACCGACAGGGGCCAGGGGGAGGGAGCACAGATACGCAGTATTTT
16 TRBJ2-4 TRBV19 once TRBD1 CASSEIRGQGRHIQYF TGTGCCAGTAGTGAGATCCGCGGACAGGGGAGACACATTCAGTACTTC
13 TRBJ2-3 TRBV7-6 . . CASGSVLTDTQYF TGTGCCAGCGGGTCCGTTCTCACAGATACGCAGTATTTT
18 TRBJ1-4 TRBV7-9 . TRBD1 CASSLLQGQSLTNEKLFF TGTGCCAGCAGCTTGCTACAGGGGCAGTCTTTGACTAATGAAAAACTGTTTTTT
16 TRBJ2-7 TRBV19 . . CASSPWRTDASYEQYF TGTGCCAGTAGTCCTTGGCGGACAGACGCCTCCTACGAGCAGTACTTC
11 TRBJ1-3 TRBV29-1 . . CSVISGNTIYF TGCAGCGTCATATCTGGAAACACCATATATTTT
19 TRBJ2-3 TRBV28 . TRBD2 CASSLRRLAAWSSTDTQYF TGTGCCAGCAGTTTAAGGCGGCTAGCGGCGTGGTCTAGCACAGATACGCAGTATTTT
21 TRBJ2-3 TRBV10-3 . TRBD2 CAIRVGSRRTGRASGADTQYF TGTGCCATCCGCGTCGGCTCACGTCGAACCGGGAGGGCCTCTGGGGCAGATACGCAGTATTTT
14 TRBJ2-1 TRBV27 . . CASSFQGGVDEQFF TGTGCCAGCAGTTTCCAGGGCGGGGTGGATGAGCAGTTCTTC
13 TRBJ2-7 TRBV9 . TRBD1 CASSVDRGHEQYF TGTGCCAGCAGCGTTGACAGGGGCCACGAGCAGTACTTC
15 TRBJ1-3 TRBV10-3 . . CAISDPSLSGNTIYF TGTGCCATCAGTGACCCCTCTCTTTCTGGAAACACCATATATTTT
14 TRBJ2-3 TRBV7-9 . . CASSGVQVGDTQYF TGTGCCAGCAGCGGAGTACAGGTTGGGGATACGCAGTATTTT
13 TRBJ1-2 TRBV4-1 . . CASSQEREVGYTF TGCGCCAGCAGCCAAGAAAGAGAGGTTGGCTACACCTTC
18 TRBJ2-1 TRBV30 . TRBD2 CAWTGLAGGPPSYNEQFF TGTGCCTGGACCGGGCTAGCGGGAGGGCCCCCCTCCTACAATGAGCAGTTCTTC
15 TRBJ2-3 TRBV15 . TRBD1 CATSSRTGAADTQYF TGTGCCACCAGCAGTCGGACAGGGGCCGCAGATACGCAGTATTTT
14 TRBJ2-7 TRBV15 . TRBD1 CATKGTGNAPEQYF TGTGCCACCAAAGGGACAGGGAATGCGCCCGAGCAGTACTTC
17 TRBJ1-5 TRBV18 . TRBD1 CASSPVDRIAGNQPQHF TGTGCCAGCTCACCCGTGGACAGGATCGCTGGCAATCAGCCCCAGCATTTT
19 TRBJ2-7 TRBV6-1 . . CASSEEGAGLVGSSYEQYF TGTGCCAGCAGTGAAGAGGGAGCCGGTCTAGTTGGGAGCTCCTACGAGCAGTACTTC
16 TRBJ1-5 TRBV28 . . CASRGPGTSSNQPQHF TGTGCCAGCAGGGGCCCCGGGACGAGCAGCAATCAGCCCCAGCATTTT
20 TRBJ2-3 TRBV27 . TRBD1 CASSSTQGTGGPPSTDTQYF TGTGCCAGCAGTTCCACCCAGGGGACAGGGGGCCCCCCTAGCACAGATACGCAGTATTTT
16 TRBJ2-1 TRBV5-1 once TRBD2 CASSEASGGPSNEQFF TGCGCCAGCAGCGAGGCCTCGGGAGGGCCTAGCAATGAGCAGTTCTTC
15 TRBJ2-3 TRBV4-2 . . CASSPTLGASDTQYF TGTGCCAGCAGCCCTACCCTGGGGGCTTCAGATACGCAGTATTTT
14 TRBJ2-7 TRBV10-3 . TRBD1 CAISERGQGYEQYF TGTGCCATCAGTGAGCGGGGACAGGGCTACGAGCAGTACTTC
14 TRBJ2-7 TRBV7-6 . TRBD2 CASSHSGSSYEQYF TGTGCCAGCAGCCATAGCGGGAGTAGCTACGAGCAGTACTTC
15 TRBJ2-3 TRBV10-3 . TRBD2 CAISEVSGRPDTQYF TGTGCCATCAGTGAGGTTAGCGGGAGGCCAGATACGCAGTATTTT
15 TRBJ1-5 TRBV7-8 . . CASSLKTHSNQPQHF TGTGCCAGCAGCTTAAAGACCCATAGCAATCAGCCCCAGCATTTT
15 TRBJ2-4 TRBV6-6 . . CASRHLGTVKNIQYF TGTGCCAGCAGACACCTCGGGACTGTCAAAAACATTCAGTACTTC
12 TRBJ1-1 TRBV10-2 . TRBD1 CASRAGQVEAFF TGCGCCAGCAGAGCCGGACAGGTTGAAGCTTTCTTT